This paragraph covers one TCR beta chain sequence. What antigen it recognizes has not been identified. The record has no base qualities; no much larger clone is one base away. This sample is part of a study of blood T cell repertoires in COVID-19 (dated by TCRdb to between 2020 and 2021). At the level of the whole study: Samples from collaborators originated in the United States, Italy and Spain and spanned both the acute and convalescent phases of COVID-19. Where HLA class I and class II types were available, the types were taken from metadata supplied by the sample provider, not from assay-based typing. The prospective study material was composed of cDNA or gDNA derived from T cells, B-cell-depleted T cells, or PBMCs. The repertoires were released in a freely available public database meant as a resource for research on the immune response to SARS-CoV-2. Samples were obtained from the ongoing ImmuneRACE study (first 160 participants) and from over a thousand subjects provided by 6 global collaborators. The dataset comprised deeply sampled blood TCRbeta repertoires from subjects exposed to, actively infected with, or recovered from COVID-19. A de-identified subject ID, COVID-19 status, age in years and sex were almost always included in the sample metadata. Study-wide findings and limitations: The quantity of clinical and demographic metadata differed by source and by participant and was supplied without curation.

Participants in the prospective study were aged about 18 to 100 years, lived in approximately 26 United States geographic areas, and enrolled through a virtual design. In the prospective study, cohorts were assigned on the basis of participant-reported clinical history obtained from a screening survey and a study questionnaire. Recovered participants in ImmuneRACE Cohort 3 were defined by two consecutive negative NP/OP PCR tests, clearance by a healthcare professional, or resolution of symptoms. In the prospective study, whole blood, serum and a nasopharyngeal or oropharyngeal swab were collected from each participant by mobile phlebotomists. Over a roughly two-month period, participants in the prospective study had the option of providing additional blood draws and questionnaires. Before DNA extraction, prospective study blood samples were shipped either frozen or at room temperature. TCRbeta CDR3 regions were amplified from genomic DNA using the immunoSEQ Assay, a bias-controlled multiplex PCR. Per the authors' processing: The number of nucleated cells in each sample was estimated from the amplification of reference gene primers within the assay. To quantify the absolute abundance of each unique TCRbeta CDR3 rearrangement, sequence reads were collapsed and filtered. Productive Simpson clonality was computed per sample as the square root of Simpson's diversity index over productive rearrangements. The clones in this table, taken by TCRdb from immuneACCESS, are in-frame only. Not every clone is retained; where verified, under half of the shortfall comes from an unresolved V gene, and the cause of the rest is unknown. Clonal size and the V and J genes are those of that table, whereas D and trimming came from the DNA. This sample is represented by around 290,000 clones; roughly 90% of them were singletons. The ten top clones hold 0.8% to 1% of the sample.

The germline V gene sets CDR1 to SGHTA and CDR2 to FQGNSA. The CDR3 holds 17 amino acids from the cysteine to the phenylalanine. Only the CDR3 DNA is retained, 51 bases long and in frame from the first base. V is trimmed back by 0 bases and J by 3 bases, and the junction contains 9 bases that no gene match accounts for. This clonotype originated in a woman younger than 45 who had recovered from COVID-19. The chain is assembled from TRBV7-2 and TRBJ1-2, and 8 bases in between align with TRBD1. Sample: PBMCs or T cells enriched from blood (not recorded which). CDR3 region: CASSLARLRGLDYGYTF. The DNA reads as follows: TGTGCCAGCAGCTTAGCGCGTCTCAGGGGGCTCGACTATGGCTACACCTTC.